This TCR beta chain derives from a study of cytomegalovirus exposure and HLA in healthy donors. Study-wide results and limits: A highly shared variant cluster was judged a likely technical artifact. Because they were indistinguishable, some V segments, including TRBV6-2 and TRBV6-3, were excluded. Most TCR sequences proved rare, with some public TCRs found in many donors. A previous analysis found most TCR beta V segments productive roughly 90% or roughly 30% of the time.

The PCR used 60 Vbeta and 13 Jbeta primers. This table comes from immunoSEQ multiplex PCR, and its TCRdb copy is limited to in-frame clones, with some not included. The sample shows some 45,000 clones, about nine tenths of them seen only once. The CDR3 loop spans 15 amino acids. The trim removed 5 bases at V and 4 bases at J, leaving 8 bases unmatched. The germline CDR1 and CDR2 sequences are SGHDT and YYEEEE. In regard to this clone: The antigen remains undetermined.

The sequence derives from a woman aged 40-49 years in good health and CMV-seropositive. Sample: PBMCs. The chain carries TRBV5-6 and TRBJ2-3; 9 positions agree with TRBD1. The CDR3 region is CASRRDRVQSDTQYF. The CDR3 coding sequence is TGTGCCAGCAGACGGGACAGGGTTCAGTCAGATACGCAGTATTTT.